This T cell receptor (beta chain) is from a study of blood T cell repertoires in COVID-19. About the research overall: PBMCs, B-cell-depleted T cells, or T cells provided the cDNA or gDNA that made up the material.

Per the study methods: Amplification of reference gene primers provided the estimated nucleated cell counts. TCRdb's copy holds only in-frame clones and misses some; the assay was immunoSEQ multiplex PCR. For V, J and clone size, that table is used; D and trimming come from the DNA. The table lists 240,000 or so clones, about four fifths of them singletons. Material: peripheral blood. This TCR was sampled from a man aged 25 to 40 who had recovered from COVID-19.

The CDR3 spells CSVLSGGEQFF. Written as DNA, the CDR3 is TGCAGTGTCCTAAGCGGGGGTGAGCAGTTCTTC. The chain couples TRBV20-1 to TRBJ2-1; 8 bases line up with TRBD2. The CDR3 spans 11 residues. Germline V gives CDR1 DFQATT, CDR2 SNEGSKA (reference sequence). V shed 7 bases, J shed 9 bases, and the junction held 5 bases outside the gene matches.